The 12 T cell receptor beta chains below come from one sample, sequenced in a study of molecular identifiers for immune sequencing clone quantification. MiXCR, applied by TCRdb to the PCR reads, yields one record per CDR3 protein. The data hold 70,000 to 95,000 distinct CDR3 sequences, with around a fifth observed a single time. The sequenced sample was naive CD8+ T cells from blood, with Jurkat cell RNA spiked in. Subset in this sample: FACS-sorted CD8+CD4-CCR7+CD45RA+ naive T cells. Receptors originate from a human donor in good health. Some libraries in this study had Jurkat cell RNA spiked in.

This clonotype has a count of ten or more. This chain links TRBV20-1 with TRBJ2-7, with a tentative D call TRBD1 (6 bases). Trimming cost V 4 bases and J 0 bases, with 10 bases left between them. Germline assignment: CDR1 DFQATT and CDR2 SNEGSKA (reference sequence). This CDR3 spans 13 amino acids. The CDR3 nucleotides are TGCAGTGCTACTGGACAGATCTCCTACGAGCAGTACTTC. Its translation: CSATGQISYEQYF.

Many counts were recorded for this clonotype. The chain links TRBV5-6 to TRBJ1-1, with D possibly matching TRBD1 (6 bases). V lost 3 bases and J lost 5, with 14 bases in between. CDR1 and CDR2 (germline): SGHDT, YYEEEE. The CDR3 runs to 14 residues. The CDR3 nucleotides read TGTGCCAGCAGCTGGCCAGGGGATAGGACTGAAGCTTTCTTT. It translates to CASSWPGDRTEAFF. Supplemented by reference TRBV5-6 and TRBJ1-1, the full variable domain reads DAGVTQSPTHLIKTRGQQVTLRCSPKSGHDTVSWYQQALGQGPQFIFQYYEEEERQRGNFPDRFSGHQFPNYSSELNVNALLLGDSALYLCASSWPGDRTEAFFGQGTRLTVV.

This clonotype was seen many times. The V and J genes are TRBV20-1 and TRBJ2-7; no firm D call. V was cut by 4 bases and J by 1 base, with 8 bases left in between. This CDR3 is built from 12 residues. Germline-derived CDR1 and CDR2 are DFQATT and SNEGSKA (reference sequence). CDR3 in amino acids: CSAKAASYEQYF. The CDR3 DNA sequence: TGCAGTGCTAAGGCGGCTTCCTACGAGCAGTACTTC.

This clonotype was observed at least ten times. The gene calls are TRBV19 and TRBJ1-6, with D perhaps matching TRBD1 (5 bases). The V end lost 1 base, the J end lost 9 bases, and 10 bases lay between the germline ends. Germline V gene data show CDR1 as LNHDA and CDR2 as SQIVND (reference sequence). The CDR3 spans 14 residues. The CDR3 DNA is TGTGCCAGTAGTATAGGGGGCCTTTCTTCACCCCTCCACTTT. Translated: CASSIGGLSSPLHF.

To note about this clonotype: This may be a read error: a much more frequent sequence differs by one nucleotide. The chain couples TRBV7-9 to TRBJ2-7; 10 bases agree with TRBD1. Germline V gene lookup returns CDR1 SEHNR and CDR2 FQNEAQ (reference sequence). The CDR3 is 15 residues long. CDR3 nucleotide sequence: TGTGCCAGCGGCTTAGAAGGACAGGGGGGCCACGAGCAGTACTTC. This encodes CASGLEGQGGHEQYF.

There are a few counts of this clonotype. The chain uses TRBV27 and TRBJ2-1, with TRBD1 matching 7 bases. This CDR3 is built from 15 residues. The V and J ends lost 6 bases and 3 bases, in that order; junction bases with no gene match: 8. The germline V gene has CDR1 MNHEY and CDR2 SMNVEV (reference sequence). The CDR3 loop is CASSHGQVYYNEQFF. In nucleotides, the CDR3 is TGTGCCAGCAGCCATGGACAGGTATACTACAATGAGCAGTTCTTC.

The CDR3 coding sequence is TGTGCCAGCAATCCGTTAATTCCGGACAGGGGGACGAATAAGGACACCGGGGAGCTGTTTTTT. As protein: CASNPLIPDRGTNKDTGELFF. The chain is built from TRBV7-8 and TRBJ2-2, with 10 nucleotides matching TRBD1. CDR3 length: 21 residues. Germline V lookup: CDR1 SGHVS, CDR2 FQNEAQ. Trimming took 7 bases from V and 3 from J; bases not matched to a gene: 23.

This clonotype showed up many times. The V gene is TRBV4-1, the J gene TRBJ1-2; no definite D call. From germline, CDR1 is MGHRA and CDR2 YSYEKL. There are 15 residues in the CDR3. Between the trimmed V and J ends, which lost 0 bases and 4 bases, there was a span of 12 bases. This CDR3 is CASSQDQLGTYGYTF. CDR3 sequence (DNA): TGCGCCAGCAGCCAAGATCAACTGGGCACCTATGGCTACACCTTC.

This clonotype has ten or more counts. The genes are TRBV15 and TRBJ2-1; a possible D gene is TRBD2 (5 bases). V dropped 0 bases and J dropped 2 bases, with 11 bases sitting between them. The germline CDR1 and CDR2 sequences are LNHNV and YYDKDF (reference sequence). The length of the CDR3 is 16 residues. The CDR3 sequence is CATSRDSAGPYNEQFF. The CDR3 nucleotides read TGTGCCACCAGCAGAGATTCTGCGGGTCCCTACAATGAGCAGTTCTTC.

This clonotype occurred many times. The rearrangement joins TRBV27 to TRBJ1-5; TRBD1 might be the D (5 bases). Trimming stripped 5 bases from V and 4 bases from J, with 15 bases between. CDR3 length: 15 residues. The germline V gene encodes CDR1 MNHEY and CDR2 SMNVEV (reference sequence). The DNA for the CDR3 is TGTGCCAGCAGTCTTGCGTTACAGGAGAATCAGCCCCAGCATTTT. This translates into CASSLALQENQPQHF.

Concerning this clonotype itself: A read error is likely, as this CDR3 ends without the conserved phenylalanine or tryptophan. This chain joins TRBV5-3 and TRBJ1-1; unclear D gene. TRBV5-3 is reported as an ORF; its role is uncertain. The CDR3 contains 16 residues. V was pared by 1 base and J by 1 base, with 14 bases between. The DNA of the CDR3 is TGTGCCAGAAGCTTGTCTCCAGCGGGCCCGAACACTGAAGCTTTCATT. Translation: CARSLSPAGPNTEAFI.

The table lists this clonotype with many counts. V and J are TRBV19 and TRBJ1-1; D gene unclear. There are 13 residues in the CDR3. The germline V gene encodes CDR1 LNHDA and CDR2 SQIVND (reference sequence). V shed 3 bases and J shed 2 bases, with 7 bases lying between them. The CDR3 here is CASSMSSNTEAFF. Here the CDR3 DNA reads TGTGCCAGTAGTATGAGCAGTAACACTGAAGCTTTCTTT.